This T cell receptor (beta chain) was sequenced for a study of blood T cell repertoires in COVID-19. Study in general: In each case, the material was cDNA or gDNA derived from T cells, B-cell-depleted T cells, or PBMCs.

The V gene's germline CDR1 is SNHLY and CDR2 FYNNEI. The CDR3 consists of 13 residues. Trimming took off 4 bases at V and 7 bases at J, with 14 bases between the two ends. Original processing methods: Estimation of nucleated cell counts was performed using reference gene primer amplification. Measured with immunoSEQ multiplex PCR; TCRdb has only the in-frame clones, and not every one. V and J calls and clone size are those listed in that table; D and trimming were worked out from the DNA. The sample has 100,000 to 130,000 clones, around four fifths seen once. The chain recombines TRBV2 with TRBJ2-7; the D gene is possibly TRBD2 (5 bases). Sample: peripheral blood. The receptor comes from a man between 65 and 79 years old with acute or convalescent COVID-19. CDR3 sequence: CASSGTSTGEQYF. CDR3 nucleotides: TGTGCCAGCAGTGGGACCTCTACGGGGGAGCAGTACTTC.